Following are 32 T cell receptor beta chains from one sample sequenced in a study of blood T cell repertoires in COVID-19. Only in-frame clones appear in the TCRdb table, and some are missing; sequencing was by immunoSEQ multiplex PCR. The top ten hold 4% to 4.5% of the sample, which has about 250,000 clones, roughly 88% seen once. Sequencing was carried out using PBMCs or T cells enriched from blood (not recorded which). Receptor source: a young woman who had recovered from COVID-19.

V and J are TRBV5-1 and TRBJ1-1; unclear D gene. Trimming cost V 2 bases and J 5 bases, with 10 bases left between them. This CDR3 has 13 residues. Germline lookup yields CDR1 SGHRS and CDR2 YFSETQ. The CDR3 region is CASSLERETEAFF. CDR3 sequence (DNA): TGCGCCAGCAGCTTAGAGAGGGAAACTGAAGCTTTCTTT. The entire variable domain, with the rest obtained from reference TRBV5-1 and TRBJ1-1, is as follows: KAGVTQTPRYLIKTRGQQVTLSCSPISGHRSVSWYQQTPGQGLQFLFEYFSETQRNKGNFPGRFSGRQFSNSRSEMNVSTLELGDSALYLCASSLERETEAFFGQGTRLTVV.

The rearrangement joins TRBV13 to TRBJ2-1; 8 nucleotides agree with TRBD1. The J segment lost 9 bases and the V segment lost 4 bases, leaving 11 bases of the junction unmatched. This CDR3 has 15 residues. Germline-derived CDR1 and CDR2 are PRHDT and FYEKMQ (reference sequence). The CDR3 loop is CASSSHRGAVGEQFF. The CDR3 coding sequence is TGTGCCAGCAGCTCCCACAGGGGGGCGGTAGGTGAGCAGTTCTTC.

This chain connects TRBV18 to TRBJ2-2; 9 bases match TRBD1. Germline CDR1 and CDR2: KGHSH and LQKENI. The length of the CDR3 is 14 residues. Trimming cost V 3 bases and J 7 bases; bases outside gene matches: 3. The CDR3 DNA follows: TGTGCCAGCTCACCGGGACAGGGAGGCGGGGAGCTGTTTTTT. This translates into CASSPGQGGGELFF.

The chain uses TRBV2 and TRBJ1-5, with 7 nucleotides matching TRBD1. The CDR3 length is 19 residues. Germline CDR1 SNHLY, CDR2 FYNNEI. The trim removed 4 bases at V and 0 bases at J, leaving 15 bases unmatched. DNA of the CDR3: TGTGCCAGCAGTGTCTCCGGACAGGTGGCGTGGGCTAGCAATCAGCCCCAGCATTTT. It encodes CASSVSGQVAWASNQPQHF.

The V call is TRBV18, the J call TRBJ1-1, with D tentatively TRBD1 (5 bases). The CDR3 consists of 15 residues. Looked up from germline, CDR1 is KGHSH and CDR2 is LQKENI. V was pared by 1 base and J by 4 bases, with 13 bases between. CDR3 in DNA: TGTGCCAGCTCACCACTGTCAGGGCAAGGCACTGAAGCTTTCTTT. This translates into CASSPLSGQGTEAFF.

The rearrangement links TRBV4-1 to TRBJ2-2; D gene ambiguous. The CDR3 loop spans 14 amino acids. The germline CDR1 and CDR2 sequences are MGHRA and YSYEKL. Trimming pared 2 bases from V and 1 base from J, leaving 5 bases between. The CDR3 nucleotides read TGCGCCAGCAGCCAACAGCGGAACACCGGGGAGCTGTTTTTT. Translating gives CASSQQRNTGELFF.

This chain uses TRBV28 with TRBJ1-1, with D possibly matching TRBD1 (5 bases). The CDR3 length is 13 residues. The V gene's germline CDR1 is MDHEN and CDR2 SYDVKM. Trimming shortened V by 7 bases and J by 1 base, and 10 bases separated the two germline ends. The CDR3 DNA follows: TGTGCCAGCAAAACCGGACAGAACACTGAAGCTTTCTTT. Translating gives CASKTGQNTEAFF.

V usage is TRBV28 and J usage is TRBJ1-2, with 8 bases lining up with TRBD1. Unmatched junction bases numbered 5, after V lost 3 bases and J lost 2 bases. The CDR3 totals 15 residues. CDR1 is MDHEN and CDR2 is SYDVKM in the germline V gene. This CDR3 reads CASSFHGQGNYGYTF. The DNA for the CDR3 is TGTGCCAGCAGTTTTCACGGACAGGGAAACTATGGCTACACCTTC.

The J gene is TRBJ1-2, the V gene TRBV5-1, with TRBD1 matching 8 bases. The CDR3 has 16 amino acids. The germline CDR1 and CDR2 sequences are SGHRS and YFSETQ. V gave up 4 bases and J gave up 1 base; unmatched junction bases: 9. The CDR3 DNA is TGCGCCAGCAGCAAAGGACAGGGCCTAAGTAACTATGGCTACACCTTC. This sequence encodes CASSKGQGLSNYGYTF. Filled out from reference TRBV5-1 and TRBJ1-2, the complete variable domain reads KAGVTQTPRYLIKTRGQQVTLSCSPISGHRSVSWYQQTPGQGLQFLFEYFSETQRNKGNFPGRFSGRQFSNSRSEMNVSTLELGDSALYLCASSKGQGLSNYGYTFGSGTRLTVV.

The chain links TRBV7-3 to TRBJ2-7, with 7 bases identical to TRBD1. V gave up 5 bases and J gave up 2 bases; unmatched junction bases: 9. The germline CDR1 and CDR2 sequences are SGHTA and FQGTGA. The CDR3 totals 15 residues. The CDR3 spells CASSTYRGPPYEQYF. As DNA, the CDR3 is TGTGCCAGCAGCACTTACAGGGGACCGCCCTACGAGCAGTACTTC.

The chain links TRBV25-1 to TRBJ2-2; TRBD2 agrees at 8 bases. The germline gives CDR1 MGHDK, CDR2 SYGVNS. Unmatched junction bases numbered 4, after V lost 4 bases and J lost 3 bases. The CDR3 length is 15 residues. In DNA form, the CDR3 reads TGTGCCAGCAGTGCAGGACTAGCCGACACCGGGGAGCTGTTTTTT. It specifies CASSAGLADTGELFF.

This chain joins TRBV5-1 and TRBJ1-2; no definite D call. The germline gives CDR1 SGHRS, CDR2 YFSETQ. Trimming stripped 0 bases from V and 4 bases from J, with 19 bases between. This CDR3 region has 17 residues. This CDR3 is CASSLEAGPHTGYGYTF. The CDR3 nucleotides are TGCGCCAGCAGCTTGGAAGCGGGTCCCCACACGGGCTATGGCTACACCTTC.

This chain uses TRBV28 with TRBJ2-7; maybe TRBD1 (5 bases). The length of the CDR3 is 11 residues. The ends were cut back, 8 bases at V and 4 bases at J, with 9 bases in the middle. Germline V gene sequence: CDR1 MDHEN, CDR2 SYDVKM. The CDR3 region has the DNA TGTGCCAGCCTAAACAGGTACGAGCAGTACTTC. Residues: CASLNRYEQYF.

V is TRBV11-1 and J is TRBJ1-1; no firm D call. Trimming removed 6 bases at V and 3 bases at J, with 17 bases between. The CDR3 extends over 15 amino acids. Germline V gives CDR1 SGHAT, CDR2 FQDESV (reference sequence). CDR3 in DNA: TGTGCCAGCAGGCAGGTCAGACGCCGTGACACTGAAGCTTTCTTT. Amino acid sequence: CASRQVRRRDTEAFF. Full variable domain (outside the CDR3, taken from reference TRBV11-1 and TRBJ1-1): EAEVAQSPRYKITEKSQAVAFWCDPISGHATLYWYRQILGQGPELLVQFQDESVVDDSQLPKDRFSAERLKGVDSTLKIQPAELGDSAMYLCASRQVRRRDTEAFFGQGTRLTVV.

The rearrangement links TRBV5-4 to TRBJ2-5; 9 nucleotides agree with TRBD2. Trimming took 0 bases from V and 6 from J; bases not matched to a gene: 12. This CDR3 contains 17 residues. Germline V lookup: CDR1 SGHNT, CDR2 YYREEE (reference sequence). CDR3 bases: TGTGCCAGCAGCTTGGCCACATACGCGGGAGGGTTGCAGACCCAGTACTTC. Its translation: CASSLATYAGGLQTQYF.

This clone has more than one count but fewer than ten. The chain joins TRBV4-1 to TRBJ2-7; D unresolved. There are 13 residues in the CDR3. The germline V gene encodes CDR1 MGHRA and CDR2 YSYEKL. Trimming removed 0 bases at V and 7 bases at J, with 10 bases between. The CDR3 DNA follows: TGCGCCAGCAGCCAAGACACTTCCGTTGAGCAGTACTTC. It specifies CASSQDTSVEQYF.

The rearrangement joins TRBV6-2 or TRBV6-3 to TRBJ2-6; TRBD1 might be the D (6 bases). This CDR3 is 16 amino acids long. V dropped 3 bases and J dropped 4 bases, with 13 bases sitting between them. The germline gives CDR1 MNHEY, CDR2 SVGEGT. The CDR3 loop is CASSYPTGAGANVLTF. The CDR3 coding sequence is TGTGCCAGCAGTTATCCGACAGGCGCGGGGGCCAACGTCCTGACTTTC.

The V and J genes are TRBV2 and TRBJ1-1, with 7 bases that match TRBD1. V lost 8 bases and J lost 1; bases outside the gene matches: 4. This CDR3 spans 13 amino acids. Germline lookup yields CDR1 SNHLY and CDR2 FYNNEI. The CDR3 nucleotides are TGTGCCAGCGGAGGGACAGCGAACACTGAAGCTTTCTTT. Protein: CASGGTANTEAFF.

The J gene is TRBJ2-7, the V gene TRBV11-2, with a tentative D call TRBD2 (6 bases). CDR3 length: 11 amino acids. The germline V gene encodes CDR1 SGHAT and CDR2 FQNNGV. V dropped 5 bases and J dropped 11 bases, with 13 bases sitting between them. CDR3 in amino acids: CASSISSDKYF. The CDR3, as DNA: TGTGCCAGCAGCATTTCTAGCGACAAGTACTTC.

This chain connects TRBV28 to TRBJ2-2; D is perhaps TRBD1 (6 bases). Looked up from germline, CDR1 is MDHEN and CDR2 is SYDVKM. Trimming removed 3 bases at V and 2 bases at J, with 13 bases between. This CDR3 contains 16 residues. Here the CDR3 reads CASSLPTGINTGELFF. In nucleotides, the CDR3 is TGTGCCAGCAGTTTGCCCACAGGGATTAACACCGGGGAGCTGTTTTTT.

This clone was counted a single time. This rearrangement joins TRBV27 to TRBJ2-7, with 7 bases fitting TRBD1. The CDR3 covers 18 residues. Trimming cost V 6 bases and J 4 bases; bases outside gene matches: 21. Germline assignment: CDR1 MNHEY and CDR2 SMNVEV (reference sequence). CDR3 residues: CASRVRVRQGHEGYEQYF. The CDR3 DNA reads as TGTGCCAGCAGGGTGAGGGTTCGACAGGGCCACGAGGGGTACGAGCAGTACTTC.

This clone was counted only a few times. This chain joins TRBV9 and TRBJ2-5; 9 bases are shared with TRBD1. CDR3 length equals 16 residues. With 4 bases clipped from V and 0 bases from J, the junction kept 7 bases outside the gene matches. Germline CDR1 is SGDLS and CDR2 is YYNGEE. CDR3 residues: CASSHPRTGDQETQYF. Written as DNA, the CDR3 is TGTGCCAGCAGCCACCCCCGGACAGGGGACCAAGAGACCCAGTACTTC.

The chain has TRBV6-5 and TRBJ1-5; D unresolved. CDR3 size: 12 residues. The germline V gene encodes CDR1 MNHEY and CDR2 SVGAGI. Trimming removed 6 bases from V and 7 bases from J, with 10 bases in between. This CDR3 is CASSPHGQPQHF. The CDR3 DNA follows: TGTGCCAGCAGCCCCCACGGGCAGCCCCAGCATTTT.

The rearrangement joins TRBV13 to TRBJ2-7; D ambiguous. CDR3 length: 14 residues. The germline V and J ends were trimmed by 4 bases and 2 bases, with 12 bases remaining between them. Germline V gene sequence: CDR1 PRHDT, CDR2 FYEKMQ (reference sequence). CDR3 region: CASSSRVSTYEQYF. CDR3 bases: TGTGCCAGCAGCTCCCGGGTCTCTACCTACGAGCAGTACTTC.

V and J are TRBV10-3 and TRBJ1-1, with TRBD1 matching over 9 bases. This CDR3 comprises 12 residues. Germline CDR1 and CDR2: ENHRY and SYGVKD. The trim removed 4 bases at V and 8 bases at J, leaving 2 bases unmatched. The CDR3 region has the DNA TGTGCCATCAGTGGGACAGGGGTGGAAGCTTTCTTT. This codes for CAISGTGVEAFF.

CDR3 DNA sequence: TGTGCCAGTAGTTTGACAGGGGGTAGCAATCAGCCCCAGCATTTT. This gives the protein CASSLTGGSNQPQHF. The V and J genes are TRBV19 and TRBJ1-5; 9 bases line up with TRBD1. CDR3 length: 15 amino acids. V shed 5 bases, J shed 0 bases, and the junction held 2 bases outside the gene matches. Germline-derived CDR1 and CDR2 are LNHDA and SQIVND (reference sequence).

This rearrangement joins TRBV6-5 to TRBJ2-2; D is perhaps TRBD1 (6 bases). The CDR3 has 15 amino acids. V was trimmed by 2 bases and J by 0 bases, leaving 7 bases between them. The V gene's germline CDR1 is MNHEY and CDR2 SVGAGI. CDR3 DNA: TGTGCCAGCAGTTACGGGACACCGAACACCGGGGAGCTGTTTTTT. Encoded protein: CASSYGTPNTGELFF.

This clone is a singleton in its sample. The rearrangement joins TRBV4-1 to TRBJ2-7; D perhaps matches TRBD2 (6 bases). The germline V gene has CDR1 MGHRA and CDR2 YSYEKL. This CDR3 has 15 amino acids. V was cut by 0 bases and J by 0 bases, with 9 bases left in between. The CDR3 DNA reads as TGCGCCAGCAGCCAAGACAGGGAGGTCTCCTACGAGCAGTACTTC. Translation gives CASSQDREVSYEQYF.

The chain combines TRBV7-6 with TRBJ1-4; perhaps TRBD1 as D (5 bases). Germline V gene lookup returns CDR1 SGHVS and CDR2 FNYEAQ. This CDR3 has 15 amino acids. Trimming shortened V by 5 bases and J by 6 bases, and 16 bases separated the two germline ends. CDR3 coding DNA: TGTGCCAGCAGCCCCAATCAGGGATCGGATGAAAAACTGTTTTTT. It codes for CASSPNQGSDEKLFF.

The J gene is TRBJ1-1, the V gene TRBV15, with TRBD1 matching over 8 bases. The CDR3 sequence is 18 residues long. V was pared by 3 bases and J by 3 bases, with 15 bases of the junction left unmatched. In germline, CDR1 is LNHNV, CDR2 YYDKDF (reference sequence). DNA of the CDR3: TGTGCCACCAGCAGGCACCCACTCCAGGGGGCTAAGGACACTGAAGCTTTCTTT. Residues: CATSRHPLQGAKDTEAFF.

The chain employs TRBV3-1 (or the pseudogene TRBV3-2) and TRBJ2-1; possible D gene TRBD2, 6 bases. Deletions cut 3 bases from V and 4 bases from J, with 16 bases between. The CDR3 has 16 amino acids. From germline, CDR1 is LGHDT and CDR2 YNNKEL (reference sequence). The CDR3 loop reads CASSQEPSESYNEQFF. DNA for the CDR3: TGTGCCAGCAGCCAGGAACCTAGCGAATCATACAATGAGCAGTTCTTC.

The J gene is TRBJ1-6, the V gene TRBV6-1, with 7 bases matching TRBD1. The CDR3 length is 16 residues. The V gene's germline CDR1 is MNHNS and CDR2 SASEGT. J gave up 7 bases and V 4 bases, and 10 bases lay outside the gene matches. CDR3: CASSANHGTANSPLHF. The CDR3 DNA reads TGTGCCAGCAGTGCAAACCACGGGACAGCGAATTCACCCCTCCACTTT.